The rows below give T cell receptor beta chains drawn from one sample of a study of a mutant IDH1 vaccine in newly diagnosed glioma. Profiled with immunoSEQ multiplex PCR; TCRdb holds only in-frame clones, not every one. Here the sample spans fewer than 60,000 clones, almost 65% being singletons. Antigens of these TCRs are unknown. The sequencing used peripheral blood mononuclear cells (PBMCs), collected from a glioma patient whose treatment included an IDH1 peptide vaccine. The receptors were gathered from a man aged 40-49 years with glioma. Some clones in this sample may be carry-over from other donors' samples. The CDR3 runs from the conserved cysteine through the conserved F or W. D genes are given only for firm matches. Clone sizes are given selectively: once, few, many, or a class where the clone is expanded.

len	d_gene	abundance	v_gene	j_gene	CDR3nt	CDR3aa
11	-	-	TRBV30	TRBJ2-5	TGTGCCTGGAGTGAAGTTGAGACCCAGTACTTC	CAWSEVETQYF
15	TRBD2	-	TRBV19	TRBJ2-5	TGTGCCAGTAGTAATCTCGGGCGGGGAGGGGAGACCCAGTACTTC	CASSNLGRGGETQYF
13	TRBD2	-	TRBV30	TRBJ2-3	TGTGCCTCGACTAGCGGGAGCACAGATACGCAGTATTTT	CASTSGSTDTQYF
12	-	-	TRBV29-1	TRBJ1-5	TGCAGCGTTGGGCGGGACGGTCAGCCCCAGCATTTT	CSVGRDGQPQHF
16	-	-	TRBV2	TRBJ1-5	TGTGCCAGCAGTGGGCCGGGGCAGCATAGCAATCAGCCCCAGCATTTT	CASSGPGQHSNQPQHF
16	TRBD1	once	TRBV5-4	TRBJ2-2	TGTGCCAGCAGCCGGCCTGGGACAGATTACACCGGGGAGCTGTTTTTT	CASSRPGTDYTGELFF
15	-	once	TRBV4-1	TRBJ1-5	TGCGCCAGCAGCCAAGAGGGTCCCCTAAATCAGCCCCAGCATTTT	CASSQEGPLNQPQHF
14	-	-	TRBV9	TRBJ2-7	TGTGCCAGCAGCCCCCCTTTGGGGGTCGCCGAGCAGTACTTC	CASSPPLGVAEQYF
14	-	-	TRBV5-1	TRBJ1-1	TGCGCCAGCAGCTTGGGGGGCGCGAACACTGAAGCTTTCTTT	CASSLGGANTEAFF
15	TRBD1	-	TRBV5-1	TRBJ1-6	TGCGCCAGCAGCACTGGGCAGGGGGCTGGTTCACCCCTCCACTTT	CASSTGQGAGSPLHF
17	-	-	TRBV27	TRBJ1-2	TGTGCCAGCAGTTTATCGATAGATGCTAGGGCGGGGTATGGCTACACCTTC	CASSLSIDARAGYGYTF
12	-	-	TRBV5-1	TRBJ2-7	TGCGCCAGCAGCTCTACAACCTACGAGCAGTACTTC	CASSSTTYEQYF
14	-	few	TRBV7-9	TRBJ1-4	TGTGCCAGCAGCTTCCCTCAGGGGAGCCCGGAACTGTTTTTT	CASSFPQGSPELFF
13	-	-	TRBV6-5	TRBJ2-3	TGTGCCAGCAGCCGAGACCACCTGGATACGCAGTATTTT	CASSRDHLDTQYF
15	TRBD1	-	TRBV5-6	TRBJ1-3	TGTGCCAGCAGCGCCAGACCGGGACAGGGAAACACCATATATTTT	CASSARPGQGNTIYF
14	-	-	TRBV5-6	TRBJ2-1	TGTGCCAGCAGCTTGTACGAGGGGTTCAATGAGCAGTTCTTC	CASSLYEGFNEQFF
15	-	-	TRBV7-9	TRBJ1-3	TGTGCCAGCAGCTTACAGGGGAAAGGTGGAAACACCATATATTTT	CASSLQGKGGNTIYF
11	-	few	TRBV19	TRBJ2-3	TGTGCCAGTAGTATGAAAGATACGCAGTATTTT	CASSMKDTQYF
15	-	-	TRBV7-2	TRBJ2-3	TGTGCCAGCAGCTTAGGTGGGGGGGCAGGAGATACGCAGTATTTT	CASSLGGGAGDTQYF
16	-	-	TRBV7-2	TRBJ2-7	TGTGCCAGCAGCTCCCTTGGGGGGGCCGAGGCCTACGAGCAGTACTTC	CASSSLGGAEAYEQYF
15	TRBD2	-	TRBV19	TRBJ2-3	TGTGCCAGTAGTATCCTGGGACTAGCAGCAGATACGCAGTATTTT	CASSILGLAADTQYF
14	TRBD1	-	TRBV6-1	TRBJ1-2	TGTGCCAGCAGGGGGGACAGGGGGCTTGATGGCTACACCTTC	CASRGDRGLDGYTF
14	TRBD1	-	TRBV29-1	TRBJ1-1	TGCAGCGTCCGACGGACAGGGGGGAACACTGAAGCTTTCTTT	CSVRRTGGNTEAFF
11	-	-	TRBV20-1	TRBJ1-2	TGCAGTGCTCGATTGGACTATGGCTACACCTTC	CSARLDYGYTF
16	TRBD2	-	TRBV9	TRBJ2-3	TGTGCCAGCAGCGTAAGCGGGGGCTGGAGCACAGATACGCAGTATTTT	CASSVSGGWSTDTQYF
15	-	-	TRBV5-1	TRBJ2-2	TGCGCCAGCAGCTTGGACGGGGGACCGGGCGGGGAGCTGTTTTTT	CASSLDGGPGGELFF
16	TRBD1	few	TRBV2	TRBJ2-7	TGTGCCAGCAGCGCGGGCGGACAGGGGACATCCTACGAGCAGTACTTC	CASSAGGQGTSYEQYF
16	-	-	TRBV5-5	TRBJ1-4	TGTGCCAGCAACGGAAACCCGCAGGGTGCCATGGAGAGGTTGTTTTTT	CASNGNPQGAMERLFF
15	-	-	TRBV2	TRBJ2-5	TGTGCCAGCAGACTAGGACGTTCGGGCCAAGAGACCCAGTACTTC	CASRLGRSGQETQYF
16	-	-	TRBV19	TRBJ1-1	TGTGCCACTAGGGGTCGTCGGGCGGCCACGGGGACTGAAGCTTTCTTT	CATRGRRAATGTEAFF
11	-	few	TRBV20-1	TRBJ1-1	TGCAGTGCTAGAGCGGGGGTGGAAGCTTTCTTT	CSARAGVEAFF
13	-	few	TRBV7-8	TRBJ2-7	TGTGCCAGCAGCTTAACGGTAGGGCCCGAGCAGTACTTC	CASSLTVGPEQYF
15	-	-	TRBV27	TRBJ1-2	TGTGCCAGCAGTCCCCCTCGGGCCTGGAGGTATGGCTACACCTTC	CASSPPRAWRYGYTF
12	-	few	TRBV10-3	TRBJ2-7	TGTGCCATCAGGGACAGAAGCTACGAGCAGTACTTC	CAIRDRSYEQYF
14	-	-	TRBV29-1	TRBJ2-7	TGCAGCGTTGGCTCCGGGACTGACGTCGGCGAGCAGTACTTC	CSVGSGTDVGEQYF
13	-	-	TRBV5-5	TRBJ2-7	TGTGCCAGCAGCTCCGGGATATGGGGGGAGCAGTACTTC	CASSSGIWGEQYF
14	-	few	TRBV7-9	TRBJ1-5	TGTGCCAGCAGTTCCAAGGGGAGCAATCAGCCCCAGCATTTT	CASSSKGSNQPQHF
11	-	-	TRBV9	TRBJ1-1	TGTGCCAGCAGCGGCAGGGGAAGGACTTTCTTT	CASSGRGRTFF
14	-	-	TRBV7-9	TRBJ1-5	TGTGCCAGCAGCTTAGCTGGGGGCAATCAGCCCCAGCATTTT	CASSLAGGNQPQHF
16	TRBD1	-	TRBV10-2	TRBJ2-3	TGCGCCAGCAGTGGGACAGGGGGGATTAGCACAGATACGCAGTATTTT	CASSGTGGISTDTQYF
14	-	few	TRBV15	TRBJ1-6	TGTGCCACCAGCAGGGACTTTTCGTATTCACCCCTCCACTTT	CATSRDFSYSPLHF
14	-	-	TRBV13	TRBJ1-2	TGTGCCAGCAGATCAACAGGGTACCCTATAGGCTACACCTTC	CASRSTGYPIGYTF